What follows describes a single T cell receptor (beta chain). The data belong to a study of blood T cell repertoires in COVID-19. Study in general: Sites across the United States, Italy and Spain contributed samples from acute and convalescent COVID-19. The analysed material was cDNA or gDNA that came from T cells, B-cell-depleted T cells, or PBMCs.

In the authors' methods: From reference gene primer amplification, estimates of nucleated cell counts were derived. Method: immunoSEQ multiplex PCR; TCRdb's copy keeps in-frame clones and lacks some. V and J calls and clone size follow that table, whereas D and trimming were derived from the DNA. The sample holds roughly 200,000 clones, approximately 79% seen once. This CDR3 is built from 15 residues. CDR1 and CDR2 (germline): MNHEY, SMNVEV (reference sequence). Trimming took 5 bases from V and 4 from J, leaving 15 bases between them. The specimen was peripheral blood. This TCR was recovered from a man aged 50 to 60 who had recovered from COVID-19. The rearrangement joins TRBV27 to TRBJ2-1, with D maybe TRBD1 (6 bases). The CDR3 protein is CASSNDRRKYNEQFF. In DNA form, the CDR3 reads TGTGCCAGCAGTAACGACAGGCGGAAATACAATGAGCAGTTCTTC.